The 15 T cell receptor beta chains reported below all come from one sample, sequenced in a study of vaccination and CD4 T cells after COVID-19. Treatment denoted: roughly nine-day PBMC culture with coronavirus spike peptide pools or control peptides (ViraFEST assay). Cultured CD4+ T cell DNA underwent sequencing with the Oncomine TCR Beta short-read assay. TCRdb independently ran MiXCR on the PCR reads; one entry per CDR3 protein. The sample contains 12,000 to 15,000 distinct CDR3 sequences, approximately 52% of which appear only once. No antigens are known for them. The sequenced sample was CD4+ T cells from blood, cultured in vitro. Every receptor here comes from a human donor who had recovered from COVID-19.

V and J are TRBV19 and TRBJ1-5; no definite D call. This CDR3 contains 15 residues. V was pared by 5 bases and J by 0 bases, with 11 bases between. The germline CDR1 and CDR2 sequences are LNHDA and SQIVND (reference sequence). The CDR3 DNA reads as TGTGCCAGTAGTCCCGGGCCCTATAGCAATCAGCCCCAGCATTTT. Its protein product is CASSPGPYSNQPQHF.

CDR3 region: CASSLETYNEQFF. The CDR3 nucleotides read TGCGCCAGCAGCTTGGAAACCTACAATGAGCAGTTCTTC. V and J are TRBV5-1 and TRBJ2-1; D not resolved. CDR1 and CDR2 from the germline V gene are SGHRS and YFSETQ. Trimming took 0 bases from V and 2 from J, leaving 3 bases between them. This CDR3 spans 13 amino acids.

CDR3 sequence (DNA): TGCAGTGCTAGTGTAAGCCTAGCGGGAGACGATGAGCAGTTCTTC. It encodes CSASVSLAGDDEQFF. The chain joins TRBV20-1 to TRBJ2-1; 10 bases match TRBD2. The CDR3 length is 15 residues. J lost 8 bases, V lost 3 bases, and 10 bases had no gene match. The germline CDR1 and CDR2 sequences are DFQATT and SNEGSKA (reference sequence).

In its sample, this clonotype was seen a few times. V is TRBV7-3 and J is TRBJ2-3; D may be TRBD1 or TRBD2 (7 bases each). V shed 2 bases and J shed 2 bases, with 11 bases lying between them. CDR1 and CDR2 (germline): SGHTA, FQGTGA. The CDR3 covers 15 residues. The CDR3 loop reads CASSLQGGDTDTQYF. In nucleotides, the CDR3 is TGTGCCAGCAGCTTACAGGGGGGGGACACAGATACGCAGTATTTT.

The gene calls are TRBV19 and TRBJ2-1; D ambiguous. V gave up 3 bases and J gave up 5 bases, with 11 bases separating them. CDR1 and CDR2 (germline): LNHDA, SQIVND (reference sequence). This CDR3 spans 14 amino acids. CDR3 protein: CASSIHPTDNEQFF. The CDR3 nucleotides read TGTGCCAGTAGTATTCATCCGACGGACAATGAGCAGTTCTTC.

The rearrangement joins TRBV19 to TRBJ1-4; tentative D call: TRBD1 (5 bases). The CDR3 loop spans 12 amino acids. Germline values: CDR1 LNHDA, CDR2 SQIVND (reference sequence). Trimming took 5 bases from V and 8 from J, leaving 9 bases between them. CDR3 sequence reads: CASSLWGEKLFF. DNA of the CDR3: TGTGCCAGTAGTCTATGGGGCGAAAAACTGTTTTTT.

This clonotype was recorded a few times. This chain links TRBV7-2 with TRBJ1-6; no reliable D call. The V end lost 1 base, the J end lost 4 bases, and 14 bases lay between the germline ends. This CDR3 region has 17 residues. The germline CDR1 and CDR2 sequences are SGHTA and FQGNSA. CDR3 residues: CASSLDIPGSYNSPLHF. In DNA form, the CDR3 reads TGTGCCAGCAGCTTAGATATTCCCGGGAGTTATAATTCACCCCTCCACTTT.

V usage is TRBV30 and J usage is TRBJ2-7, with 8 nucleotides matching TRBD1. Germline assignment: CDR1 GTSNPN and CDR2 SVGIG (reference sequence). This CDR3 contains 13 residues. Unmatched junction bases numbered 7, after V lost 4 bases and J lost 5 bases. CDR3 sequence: CAWIRRGRNEQYF. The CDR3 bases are TGTGCCTGGATACGCAGGGGGCGCAACGAGCAGTACTTC. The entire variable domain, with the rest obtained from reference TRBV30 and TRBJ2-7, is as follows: SQTIHQWPATLVQPVGSPLSLECTVEGTSNPNLYWYRQAAGRGLQLLFYSVGIGQISSEVPQNLSASRPQDRQFILSSKKLLLSDSGFYLCAWIRRGRNEQYFGPGTRLTVT.

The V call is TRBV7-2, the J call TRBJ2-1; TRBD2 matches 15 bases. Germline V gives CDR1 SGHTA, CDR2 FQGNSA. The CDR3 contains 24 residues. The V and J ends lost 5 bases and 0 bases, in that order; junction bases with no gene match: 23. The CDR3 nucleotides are TGTGCCAGCAGCCATCCCGGGACAGGCACCGTCGGGACTAGCGGGAGGACCTCCTACAATGAGCAGTTCTTC. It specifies CASSHPGTGTVGTSGRTSYNEQFF.

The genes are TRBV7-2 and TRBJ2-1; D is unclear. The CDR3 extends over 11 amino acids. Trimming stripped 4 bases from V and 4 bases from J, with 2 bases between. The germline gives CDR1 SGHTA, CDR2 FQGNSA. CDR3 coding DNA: TGTGCCAGCAGCTATTACAATGAGCAGTTCTTC. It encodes CASSYYNEQFF.

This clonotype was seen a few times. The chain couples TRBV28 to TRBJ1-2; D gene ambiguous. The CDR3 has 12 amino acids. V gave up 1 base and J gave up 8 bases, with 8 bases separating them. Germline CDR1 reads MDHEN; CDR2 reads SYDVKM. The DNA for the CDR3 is TGTGCCAGCAGTTTATTGAGGGTCGGCTACACCTTC. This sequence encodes CASSLLRVGYTF.

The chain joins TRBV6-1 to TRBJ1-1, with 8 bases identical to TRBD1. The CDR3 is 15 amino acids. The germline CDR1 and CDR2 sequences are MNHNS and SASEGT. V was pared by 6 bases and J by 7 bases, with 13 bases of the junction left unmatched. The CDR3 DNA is TGTGCCAGCAGAATTTACACCCAGGGGGCCGGTGAAGCTTTCTTT. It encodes CASRIYTQGAGEAFF.

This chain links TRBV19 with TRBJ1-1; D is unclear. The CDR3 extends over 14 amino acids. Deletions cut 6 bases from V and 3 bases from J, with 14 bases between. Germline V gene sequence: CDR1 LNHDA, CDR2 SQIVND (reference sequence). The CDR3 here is CASSSQLIDTEAFF. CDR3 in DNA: TGTGCCAGTAGCTCCCAGTTAATCGACACTGAAGCTTTCTTT.

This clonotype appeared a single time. DNA of the CDR3: TGTGCCAGCAGCTTATTTGGGGGCGCAGGCCAAGAGACCCAGTACTTC. It codes for CASSLFGGAGQETQYF. The chain employs TRBV11-1 and TRBJ2-5; weak D call: TRBD1 (6 bases). Per germline, CDR1 SGHAT and CDR2 FQDESV (reference sequence). Trimming removed 2 bases at V and 1 base at J, with 14 bases between. The CDR3 runs to 16 residues. The full variable domain, rest sourced from reference TRBV11-1 and TRBJ2-5, is EAEVAQSPRYKITEKSQAVAFWCDPISGHATLYWYRQILGQGPELLVQFQDESVVDDSQLPKDRFSAERLKGVDSTLKIQPAELGDSAMYLCASSLFGGAGQETQYFGPGTRLLVL.

This chain's CDR3 is CATSRDGGHNYGYTF. The CDR3 DNA reads as TGTGCCACCAGCAGAGATGGGGGCCATAACTATGGCTACACCTTC. The genes are TRBV15 and TRBJ1-2; the D gene is possibly TRBD1 (6 bases). CDR1 is LNHNV, CDR2 YYDKDF, per germline (reference sequence). V gave up 0 bases and J gave up 1 base, with 9 bases separating them. The CDR3 totals 15 residues.